Detailed here is one TCR beta chain. CDR1 and CDR2 from the germline V gene are SEHNR and FQNEAQ (reference sequence). V was trimmed by 5 bases and J by 8 bases, leaving 9 bases between them. The CDR3 is 11 amino acids. The donors were healthy bone marrow donors. The data are from a study of cytomegalovirus exposure and HLA in healthy donors. Primers included in the PCR were 60 Vbeta and 13 Jbeta primers. TCRdb's table, derived via immunoSEQ multiplex PCR, lists solely in-frame clones and lacks some. The sample has under 150,000 clones, about 72% seen once. The source material was PBMCs. The J gene is TRBJ1-1, the V gene TRBV7-9; TRBD1 might be the D (6 bases). This clonotype was obtained from a man aged 40-49 years in good health and CMV-seronegative. The CDR3 region has the DNA TGTGCCAGCAGCACCACAGGGGAAGCTTTCTTT. It yields the protein CASSTTGEAFF.